This paragraph covers one T cell receptor (beta chain) sequence. What this receptor recognizes is not known. Qualities for individual bases were not recorded, and no much larger clone is one base off. The time point label here, explained by the study, means: pre-transplant. Unstimulated PBMCs, after thawing, were stained for CD3, CD4 and CD8 and then FACS-sorted into CD3+CD4+ and CD3+CD8+ populations. Each of the 8 studied subjects was randomized to immunosuppression withdrawal. Genomic DNA was isolated with the Qiagen DNeasy Blood and Tissue Kit. The junction shows trimming of 4 bases on V and 2 bases on J, plus 17 bases between the germline ends. The germline V gene sets CDR1 to SGHRS and CDR2 to YFSETQ. Spanning cysteine to phenylalanine, the CDR3 consists of 16 amino acids. This entry keeps only the CDR3 DNA: 48 bases, framed from base 1. High-throughput TCRbeta CDR3 sequencing of frozen genomic DNA was performed by immunoSEQ, with PCR amplification, mapping, bias correction and internal controls included. Turning to the authors' computational methods: Only productive rearrangements were retained, and each unique TCRbeta sequence was defined by its CDR3 nucleotide sequence together with its V and J gene. For a sequence to be called donor-reactive, it needed a frequency of at least 0.01% and at least 5-fold expansion in CFSE-low cells compared with unstimulated pre-transplant cells. To ensure at least 90% detection power, minimum frequency thresholds were set for each subject based on that subject's lowest-template unstimulated sample. Jensen-Shannon divergence between the top 1000 TCRbeta sequences post-transplant and pre-transplant was used to measure repertoire turnover. Two-sided Fisher's exact tests were used to test for changes in the detection of donor-reactive sequences. Drawn from immuneACCESS, this table holds only the in-frame rearrangements with V and J called that TCRdb kept. Clones are partly lost; checked studies trace under half to an unresolved V gene and leave the rest unexplained. Clonal size and the V and J genes are those of that table, whereas D and trimming came from the DNA. The sample has over 50,000 clones on record, about 88% of them singletons. The ten most abundant clones make up around 8.5% of the sample.

The data belong to a study of T cell clones after liver transplantation (dated by TCRdb to between 2018 and 2020). Looking at the study overall: ITN030ST, the source of the samples, was a randomized trial that attempted immunosuppression withdrawal within 2 years of liver transplantation. As an antigen-independent comparator for the donor-reactive sequences, third party-reactive TCRbeta sequences from pre-transplant MLRs were identified as well. Donor-reactive T cell clones were identified using TCRbeta sequencing after a pre-transplant mixed lymphocyte reaction and were then followed in post-transplant blood. Blood samples were collected pre-transplant, pre-randomization before withdrawal, and post-randomization after either full withdrawal or failed withdrawal. No induction therapy was given to the subjects, and standard immunosuppression was administered until randomization at 12-24 months post-transplant. Of the eight recipients, a few were HCV-positive, while the remaining recipients had been transplanted for non-autoimmune, non-viral indications. Tolerance meant complete immunosuppression withdrawal for at least one year without liver enzymes rising beyond twice the upper limit of normal. A cohort of 8 liver transplant recipients was studied, of whom 3 were classified as tolerant and 5 as non-tolerant.

Summary of the overall study and its limitations: In 5 of 8 subjects, regardless of tolerance or HCV status, circulating donor-reactive CD4 TCRbeta sequences dropped significantly post-transplant. The conclusions were considered preliminary, being limited by small, heterogeneous patient numbers and non-standardized post-transplant time points. Low numbers of available donor cells limited the measurable donor-reactive repertoire in two subjects. A greater decline was seen for donor-reactive sequences than for third party-reactive sequences, suggesting partial antigen-specific deletion unrelated to withdrawal success. Since no allograft tissue specimens were available, donor-reactive T cells may have migrated into the graft instead of being deleted. When repertoire turnover was taken into account, detection of donor-reactive sequences was significantly reduced in 7 of 8 subjects for CD4 and in 8 of 8 subjects for CD8.

The clonotype comes from a human donor who received a liver transplant. This chain joins TRBV5-1 to TRBJ2-3; the D gene is not confidently resolved. This sample comprised CD4+ T cells from blood, obtained before liver transplant. The CDR3 protein sequence reads: CASSLPSTASTDTQYF. The DNA sequence reads TGCGCCAGCAGCCTTCCCTCAACAGCGTCCACAGATACGCAGTATTTT.